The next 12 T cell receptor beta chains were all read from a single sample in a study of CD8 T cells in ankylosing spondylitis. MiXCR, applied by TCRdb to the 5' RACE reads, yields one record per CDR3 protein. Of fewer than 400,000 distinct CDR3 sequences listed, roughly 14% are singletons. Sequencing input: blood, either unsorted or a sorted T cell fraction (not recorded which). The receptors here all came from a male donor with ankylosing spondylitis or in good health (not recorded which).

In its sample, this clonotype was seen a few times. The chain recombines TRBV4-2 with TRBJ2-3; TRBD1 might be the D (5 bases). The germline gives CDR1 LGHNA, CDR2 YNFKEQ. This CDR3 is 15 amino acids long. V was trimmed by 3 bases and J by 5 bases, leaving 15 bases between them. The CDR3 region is CASSQGPKGEDTQYF. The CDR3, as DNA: TGTGCCAGCAGCCAGGGGCCCAAAGGGGAAGATACGCAGTATTTT.

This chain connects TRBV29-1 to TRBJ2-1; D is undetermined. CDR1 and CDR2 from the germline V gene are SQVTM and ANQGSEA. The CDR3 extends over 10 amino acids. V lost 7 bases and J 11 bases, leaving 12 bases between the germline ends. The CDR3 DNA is TGCAGCGCCTCCGGTGGGCAGCAGTTCTTC. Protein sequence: CSASGGQQFF.

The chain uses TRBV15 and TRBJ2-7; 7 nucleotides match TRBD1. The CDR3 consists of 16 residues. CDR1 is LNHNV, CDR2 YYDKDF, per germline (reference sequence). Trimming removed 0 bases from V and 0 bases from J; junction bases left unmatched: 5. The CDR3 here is CATSRDPGTASYEQYF. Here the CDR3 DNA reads TGTGCCACCAGCAGAGATCCAGGGACAGCCTCCTACGAGCAGTACTTC.

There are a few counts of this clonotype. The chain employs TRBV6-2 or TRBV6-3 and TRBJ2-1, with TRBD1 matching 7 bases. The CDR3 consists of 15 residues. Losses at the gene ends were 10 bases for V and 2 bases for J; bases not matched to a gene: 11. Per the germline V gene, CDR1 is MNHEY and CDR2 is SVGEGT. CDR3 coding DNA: TGTGCCACCTCGGTAAACAGGGGAGCCTACAATGAGCAGTTCTTC. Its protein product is CATSVNRGAYNEQFF.

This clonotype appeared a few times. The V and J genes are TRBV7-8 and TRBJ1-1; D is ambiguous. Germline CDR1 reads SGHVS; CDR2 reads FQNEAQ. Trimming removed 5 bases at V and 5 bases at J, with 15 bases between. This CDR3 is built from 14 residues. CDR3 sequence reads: CASSPFSIGTEAFF. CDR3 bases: TGTGCCAGCAGCCCGTTTAGCATCGGGACTGAAGCTTTCTTT.

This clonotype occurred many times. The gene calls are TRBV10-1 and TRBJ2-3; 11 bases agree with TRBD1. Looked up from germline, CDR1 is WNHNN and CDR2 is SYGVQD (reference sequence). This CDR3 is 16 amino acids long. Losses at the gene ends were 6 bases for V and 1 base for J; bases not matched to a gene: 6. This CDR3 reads CASSPSGQGGTDTQYF. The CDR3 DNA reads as TGCGCCAGCAGCCCATCGGGACAGGGGGGCACAGATACGCAGTATTTT.

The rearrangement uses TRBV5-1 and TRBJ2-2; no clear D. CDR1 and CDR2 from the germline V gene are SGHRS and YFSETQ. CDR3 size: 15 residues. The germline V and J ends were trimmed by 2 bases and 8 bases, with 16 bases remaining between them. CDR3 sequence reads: CASSLSSALSGELFF. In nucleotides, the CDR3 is TGCGCCAGCAGCTTAAGCTCGGCCCTGTCGGGGGAGCTGTTTTTT.

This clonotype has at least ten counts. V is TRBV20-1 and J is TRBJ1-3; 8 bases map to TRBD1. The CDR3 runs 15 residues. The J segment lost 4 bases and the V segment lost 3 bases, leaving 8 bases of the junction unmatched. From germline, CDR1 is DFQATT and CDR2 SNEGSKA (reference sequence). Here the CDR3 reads CSASAAGTGGNTIYF. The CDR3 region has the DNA TGCAGTGCTAGTGCGGCAGGGACAGGCGGAAACACCATATATTTT.

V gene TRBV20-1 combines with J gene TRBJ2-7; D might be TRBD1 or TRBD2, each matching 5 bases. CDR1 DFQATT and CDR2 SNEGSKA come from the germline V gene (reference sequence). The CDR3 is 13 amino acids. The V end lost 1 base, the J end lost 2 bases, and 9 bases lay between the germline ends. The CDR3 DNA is TGCAGTGCTAGAGGGGGACCTACCTACGAGCAGTACTTC. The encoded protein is CSARGGPTYEQYF.

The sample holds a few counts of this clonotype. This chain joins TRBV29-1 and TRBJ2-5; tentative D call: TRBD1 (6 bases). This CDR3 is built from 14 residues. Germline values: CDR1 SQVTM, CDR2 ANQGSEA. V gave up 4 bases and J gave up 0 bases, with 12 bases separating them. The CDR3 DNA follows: TGCAGCGTTGCGGAGACAGGCTACCAAGAGACCCAGTACTTC. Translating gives CSVAETGYQETQYF.

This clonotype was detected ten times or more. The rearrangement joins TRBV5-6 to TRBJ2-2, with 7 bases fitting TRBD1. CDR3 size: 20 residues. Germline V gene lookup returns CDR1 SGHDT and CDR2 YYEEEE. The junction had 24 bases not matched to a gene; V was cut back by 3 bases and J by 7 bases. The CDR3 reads CASSSPGLGQVGTRSGELFF. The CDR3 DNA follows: TGTGCCAGCAGCTCGCCCGGTTTAGGACAGGTCGGGACCCGAAGCGGGGAGCTGTTTTTT.

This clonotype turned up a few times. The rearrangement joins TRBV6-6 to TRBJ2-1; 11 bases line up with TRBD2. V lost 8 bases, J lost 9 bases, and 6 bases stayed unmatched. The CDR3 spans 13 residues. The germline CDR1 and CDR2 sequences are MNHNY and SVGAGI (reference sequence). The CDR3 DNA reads TGTGCCAGCGGAACTAGCGGGAGTGGTGAGCAGTTCTTC. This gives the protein CASGTSGSGEQFF.